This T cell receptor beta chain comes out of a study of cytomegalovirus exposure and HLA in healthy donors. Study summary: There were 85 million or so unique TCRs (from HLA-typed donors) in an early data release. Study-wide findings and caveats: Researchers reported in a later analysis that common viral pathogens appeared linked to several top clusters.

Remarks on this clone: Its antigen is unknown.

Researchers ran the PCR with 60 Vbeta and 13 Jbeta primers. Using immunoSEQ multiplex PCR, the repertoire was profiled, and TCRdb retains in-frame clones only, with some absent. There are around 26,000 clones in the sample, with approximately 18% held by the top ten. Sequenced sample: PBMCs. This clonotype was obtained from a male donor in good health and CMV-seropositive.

The CDR3 coding sequence is TGTGCCAGCAGTCCCCAGGGAACTGGGGCCAACGTCCTGACTTTC. The encoded protein is CASSPQGTGANVLTF. The V call is TRBV28, the J call TRBJ2-6; a weak D match, TRBD1 (5 bases). The CDR3 is made up of 15 amino acids. Germline CDR1 MDHEN, CDR2 SYDVKM. Trimming stripped 5 bases from V and 2 bases from J, with 10 bases between.